This T cell receptor beta chain comes out of a study of blood T cell repertoires in COVID-19. V was clipped by 2 bases and J by 2 bases; unmatched bases: 7. The CDR3 has 16 residues. Germline V gives CDR1 ENHRY, CDR2 SYGVKD. Participant age was roughly 18 to 100 years, and participants resided in fewer than 30 US areas. Original analysis: It was from reference gene primer amplification that nucleated cell counts were estimated. The table came from immunoSEQ multiplex PCR; TCRdb's copy has only in-frame clones and leaves some out. V and J calls and clone size come straight from that table; D and trimming were deduced from the DNA. The repertoire holds about 64,000 clones, with about 75% as singletons.

The sample was PBMCs or T cells enriched from blood (not recorded which). The receptor was derived from a woman aged 55-70 years who had been exposed to COVID-19. The rearrangement uses TRBV10-3 and TRBJ2-3, with TRBD2 matching over 7 bases. CDR3 DNA sequence: TGTGCCATCAGTGAGCCGGGGGGACGTGACACAGATACGCAGTATTTT. It translates to CAISEPGGRDTDTQYF.